This T cell receptor beta chain was recorded in a study of T cell repertoires in cytomegalovirus infection. One entry per CDR3 protein, called by TCRdb with MiXCR from the reads. Here the sample spans about 150,000 distinct CDR3 sequences, around a quarter being singletons. The V gene's germline CDR1 is SQVTM and CDR2 ANQGSEA. This CDR3 contains 15 residues. Trimming left V 2 bases short and J 1 base short, with 14 bases between. Findings of the study overall: CMV-specific TCR beta clonotypes restricted by HLA-C were the ones dominating the ex vivo response. Frequencies of public TCR beta families were cumulated, and this identified carriers of CMV plus the relevant HLA.

Of note for this clonotype: Its target is not known.

This rearrangement joins TRBV29-1 to TRBJ1-1, with no clear D. This receptor was taken from a human donor in good health (CMV status not recorded). Some clones in this sample may be carry-over from other donors' samples. The source material was PBMCs. The CDR3 region is CSVETPSGGNTEAFF. The CDR3 DNA follows: TGCAGCGTTGAAACGCCCTCGGGAGGGAACACTGAAGCTTTCTTT.